These 9 T cell receptor beta chains were all obtained from the same sample, sequenced in a study of T cell repertoires and leukemia-associated antigens. The antigens for these receptors are not known. TCRdb itself ran the 5' RACE reads through MiXCR, one entry per CDR3 protein. Of 11,000 or so distinct CDR3 sequences listed, roughly 41% were seen once; the top ten hold 30% to 40%. Sequencing input: CD3+ T cells sorted from blood and cultured. These receptor sequences come from a female donor in good health.

This clonotype was seen a handful of times. The J gene is TRBJ2-3, the V gene TRBV20-1; D is ambiguous. The CDR3 has 13 residues. Trimming pared 4 bases from V and 2 bases from J, leaving 10 bases between. CDR1 and CDR2 (germline): DFQATT, SNEGSKA (reference sequence). The CDR3 loop is CSAITAITDTQYF. The CDR3 DNA follows: TGCAGTGCTATAACAGCGATCACAGATACGCAGTATTTT.

With respect to this clonotype: The junction shows a germline mismatch at one end, possibly a read error. V gene TRBV20-1 combines with J gene TRBJ2-7; TRBD2 might be the D (6 bases). The germline V gene encodes CDR1 DFQATT and CDR2 SNEGSKA (reference sequence). The CDR3 is made up of 11 amino acids. For the CDR3, the DNA is TGCAGTGCGGGGGACTTCTACGAGCAGCACTTC. Translated, it gives CSAGDFYEQHF.

The V call is TRBV7-2, the J call TRBJ2-1, with 10 bases identical to TRBD2. The CDR3 runs to 15 residues. Germline trimming cut 2 bases from V and 6 bases from J; bases unmatched to any gene: 4. The germline V gene has CDR1 SGHTA and CDR2 FQGNSA. CDR3 DNA: TGTGCCAGCAGCTTACTAGCGGGAGTTAGCAATGAGCAGTTCTTC. Translating it yields CASSLLAGVSNEQFF.

This clonotype has more than one count but fewer than ten. CDR3 region: CSAAQGNYGYTF. The CDR3 DNA reads TGCAGTGCTGCCCAGGGGAACTATGGCTACACCTTC. The chain combines TRBV20-1 with TRBJ1-2; weak D call: TRBD1 (6 bases). V was pared by 5 bases and J by 2 bases, with 9 bases between. Germline assignment: CDR1 DFQATT and CDR2 SNEGSKA (reference sequence). The CDR3 totals 12 residues.

The rearrangement uses TRBV4-1 and TRBJ2-3; D gene ambiguous. The V end was cut by 1 base, the J end by 0 bases, with 20 bases between. Germline V gene data show CDR1 as MGHRA and CDR2 as YSYEKL. CDR3 length equals 19 residues. This CDR3 reads CASSQVLGLQAVSTDTQYF. The CDR3 DNA reads as TGCGCCAGCAGCCAAGTCCTGGGCCTCCAGGCTGTGAGCACAGATACGCAGTATTTT.

This clonotype has a single count. The V call is TRBV6-2 or TRBV6-3, the J call TRBJ2-1; 7 bases align to TRBD1. After removal of 7 bases from V and 3 bases from J, the junction contained 6 bases not matched to a gene. Germline V gives CDR1 MNHEY, CDR2 SVGEGT. This CDR3 comprises 14 residues. The CDR3 DNA reads as TGTGCCAGCACCCAGGGGGTGGACTACAATGAGCAGTTCTTC. Protein sequence: CASTQGVDYNEQFF.

The genes are TRBV20-1 and TRBJ2-1; tentatively, D is TRBD1 (5 bases). The CDR3 loop spans 17 amino acids. Trimming stripped 0 bases from V and 0 bases from J, with 15 bases between. CDR1 and CDR2 from the germline V gene are DFQATT and SNEGSKA (reference sequence). In DNA form, the CDR3 reads TGCAGTGCTAGAGATCGGTCACAGGTGAGCTCCTACAATGAGCAGTTCTTC. Amino acid sequence: CSARDRSQVSSYNEQFF.

The genes are TRBV3-1 and TRBJ2-4; possibly TRBD1 or TRBD2 for D (6 bases each). Deletions cut 6 bases from V and 0 bases from J, with 12 bases between. This CDR3 is 15 amino acids long. The V gene's germline CDR1 is LGHDT and CDR2 YNNKEL (reference sequence). CDR3 residues: CASRGGGLAKNIQYF. CDR3 DNA: TGTGCCAGCAGGGGGGGCGGACTAGCCAAAAACATTCAGTACTTC.

The J gene is TRBJ2-7, the V gene TRBV20-1, with D possibly TRBD2 on 6 matching bases. This CDR3 comprises 16 residues. V lost 3 bases, J lost 3 bases, and 21 bases lay in between. CDR1 is DFQATT, CDR2 SNEGSKA, per germline (reference sequence). The CDR3 DNA reads TGCAGTGCTAGGACGACTAGTGGGAGTTTCTTCTACGAGCAGTACTTC. Residues: CSARTTSGSFFYEQYF.